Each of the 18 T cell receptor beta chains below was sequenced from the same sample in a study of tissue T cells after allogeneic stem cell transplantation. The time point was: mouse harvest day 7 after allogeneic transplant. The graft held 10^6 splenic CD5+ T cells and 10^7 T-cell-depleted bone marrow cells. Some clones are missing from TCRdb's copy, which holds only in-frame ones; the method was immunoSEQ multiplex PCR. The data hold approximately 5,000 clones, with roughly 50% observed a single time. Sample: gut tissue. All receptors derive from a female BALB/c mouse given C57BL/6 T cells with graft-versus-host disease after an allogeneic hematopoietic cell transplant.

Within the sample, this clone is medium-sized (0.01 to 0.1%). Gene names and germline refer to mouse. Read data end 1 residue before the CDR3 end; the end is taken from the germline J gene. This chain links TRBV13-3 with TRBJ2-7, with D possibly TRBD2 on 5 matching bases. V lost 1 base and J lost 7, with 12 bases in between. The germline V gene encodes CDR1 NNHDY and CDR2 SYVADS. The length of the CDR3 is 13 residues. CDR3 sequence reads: CASSDRWGREQYF. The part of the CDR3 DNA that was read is TGTGCCAGCAGTGATCGATGGGGTAGGGAACAGTAC.

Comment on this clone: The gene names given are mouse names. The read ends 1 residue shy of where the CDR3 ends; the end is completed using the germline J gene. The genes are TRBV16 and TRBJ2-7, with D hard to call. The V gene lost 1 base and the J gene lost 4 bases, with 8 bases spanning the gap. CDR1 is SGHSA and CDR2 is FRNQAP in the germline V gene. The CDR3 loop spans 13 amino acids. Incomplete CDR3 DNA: TGTGCAAGCAGCTTAGCGCAACTTTATGAACAGTAC. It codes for CASSLAQLYEQY. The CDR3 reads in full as CASSLAQLYEQYF.

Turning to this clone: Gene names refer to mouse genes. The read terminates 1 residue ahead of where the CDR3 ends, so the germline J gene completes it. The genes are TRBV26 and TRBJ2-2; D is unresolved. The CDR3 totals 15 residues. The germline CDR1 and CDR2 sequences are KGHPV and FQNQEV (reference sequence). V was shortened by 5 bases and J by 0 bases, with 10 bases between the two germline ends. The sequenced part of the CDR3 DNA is TGTGCCAGCAGTAAACGTCAAGCAAACACCGGGCAGCTCTAC. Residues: CASSKRQANTGQLY. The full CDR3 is CASSKRQANTGQLYF.

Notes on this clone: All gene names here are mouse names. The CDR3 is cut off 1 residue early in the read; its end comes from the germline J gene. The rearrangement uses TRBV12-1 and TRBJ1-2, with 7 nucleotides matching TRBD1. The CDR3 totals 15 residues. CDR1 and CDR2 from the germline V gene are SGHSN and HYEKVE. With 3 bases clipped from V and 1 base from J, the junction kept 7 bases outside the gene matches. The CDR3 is CASSFHRGLNSDYTF. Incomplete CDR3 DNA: TGTGCCAGCTCTTTCCACAGGGGACTAAACTCCGACTACACC.

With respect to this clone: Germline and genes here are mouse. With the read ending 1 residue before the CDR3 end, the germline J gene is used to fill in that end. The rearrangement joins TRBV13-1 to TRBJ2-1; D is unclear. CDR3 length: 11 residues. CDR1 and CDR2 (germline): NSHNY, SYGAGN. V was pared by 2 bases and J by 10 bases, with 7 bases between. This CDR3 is CASSDGPEQFF. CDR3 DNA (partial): TGTGCCAGCAGTGACGGACCCGAGCAGTTC.

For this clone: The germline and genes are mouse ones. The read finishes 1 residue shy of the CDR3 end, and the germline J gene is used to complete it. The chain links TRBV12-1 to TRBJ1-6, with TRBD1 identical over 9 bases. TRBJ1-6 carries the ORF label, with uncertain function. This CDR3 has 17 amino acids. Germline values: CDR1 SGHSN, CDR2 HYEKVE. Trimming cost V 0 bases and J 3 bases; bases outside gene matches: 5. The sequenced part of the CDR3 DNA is TGTGCCAGCTCTCTCGTCCGGGACAGGGTCTATAATTCGCCCCTCTAC. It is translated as CASSLVRDRVYNSPLY. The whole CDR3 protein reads CASSLVRDRVYNSPLYF.

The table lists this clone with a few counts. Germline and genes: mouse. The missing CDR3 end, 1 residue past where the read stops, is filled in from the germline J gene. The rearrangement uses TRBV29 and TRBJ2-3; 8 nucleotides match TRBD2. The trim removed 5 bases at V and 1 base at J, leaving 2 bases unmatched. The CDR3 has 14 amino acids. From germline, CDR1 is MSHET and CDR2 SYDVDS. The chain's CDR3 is CASSGGARAETLYF. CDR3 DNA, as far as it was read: TGTGCTAGCAGTGGGGGGGCGCGTGCAGAAACGCTGTAT.

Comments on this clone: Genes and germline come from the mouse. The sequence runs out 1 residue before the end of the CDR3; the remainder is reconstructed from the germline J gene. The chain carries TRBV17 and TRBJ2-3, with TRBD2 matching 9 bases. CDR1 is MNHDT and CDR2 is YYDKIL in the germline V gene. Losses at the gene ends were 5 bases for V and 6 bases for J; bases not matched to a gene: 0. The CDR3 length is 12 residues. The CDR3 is CASSGLGETLYF. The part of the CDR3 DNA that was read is TGTGCTAGCAGTGGACTGGGGGAAACGCTGTAT. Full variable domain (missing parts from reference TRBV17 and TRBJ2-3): DTTVKQNPRYKLARVGKPVNLICSQTMNHDTMYWYQKKPNQAPKLLLFYYDKILNREADTFEKFQSSRPNNSFCSLYIGSAGLEYSAMYLCASSGLGETLYFGSGTRLTVL.

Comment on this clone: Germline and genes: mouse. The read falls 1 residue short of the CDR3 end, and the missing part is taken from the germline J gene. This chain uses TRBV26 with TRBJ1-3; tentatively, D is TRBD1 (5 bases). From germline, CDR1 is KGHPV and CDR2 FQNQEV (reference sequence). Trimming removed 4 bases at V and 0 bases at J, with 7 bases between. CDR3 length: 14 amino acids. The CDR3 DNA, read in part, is TGTGCCAGCAGTCGGGACTATTCTGGAAATACGCTCTAT. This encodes CASSRDYSGNTLY. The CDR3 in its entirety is CASSRDYSGNTLYF.

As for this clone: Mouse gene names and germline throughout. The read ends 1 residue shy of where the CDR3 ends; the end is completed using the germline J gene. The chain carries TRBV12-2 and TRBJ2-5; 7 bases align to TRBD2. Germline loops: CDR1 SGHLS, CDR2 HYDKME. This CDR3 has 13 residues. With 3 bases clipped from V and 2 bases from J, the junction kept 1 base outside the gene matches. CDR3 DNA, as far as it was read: TGTGCCAGCTCTGGGGGGGGCCAAGACACCCAGTAC. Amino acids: CASSGGGQDTQY. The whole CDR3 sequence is CASSGGGQDTQYF.

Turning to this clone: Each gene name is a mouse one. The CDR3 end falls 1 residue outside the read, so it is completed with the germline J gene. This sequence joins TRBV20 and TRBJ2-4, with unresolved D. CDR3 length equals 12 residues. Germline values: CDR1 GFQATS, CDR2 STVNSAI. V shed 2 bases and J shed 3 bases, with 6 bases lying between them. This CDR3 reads CGARRRQNTLYF. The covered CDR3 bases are TGTGGTGCTAGGCGGCGACAAAACACCTTGTAC.

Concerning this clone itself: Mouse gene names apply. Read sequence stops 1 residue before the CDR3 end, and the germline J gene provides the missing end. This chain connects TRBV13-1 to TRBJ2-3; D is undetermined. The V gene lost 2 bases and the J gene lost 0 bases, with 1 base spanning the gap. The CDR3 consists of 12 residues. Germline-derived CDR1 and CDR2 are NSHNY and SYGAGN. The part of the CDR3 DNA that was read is TGTGCCAGCAGTGACAGTGCAGAAACGCTGTAT. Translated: CASSDSAETLY. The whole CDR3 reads CASSDSAETLYF.

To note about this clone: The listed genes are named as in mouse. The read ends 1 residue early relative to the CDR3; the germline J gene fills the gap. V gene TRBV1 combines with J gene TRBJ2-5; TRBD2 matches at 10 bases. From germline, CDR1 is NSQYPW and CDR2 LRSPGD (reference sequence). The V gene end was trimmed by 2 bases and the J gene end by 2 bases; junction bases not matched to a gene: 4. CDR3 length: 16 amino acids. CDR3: CTCSARLGGLQDTQYF. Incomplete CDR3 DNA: TGCACCTGCAGTGCAAGACTGGGGGGCCTCCAAGACACCCAGTAC.

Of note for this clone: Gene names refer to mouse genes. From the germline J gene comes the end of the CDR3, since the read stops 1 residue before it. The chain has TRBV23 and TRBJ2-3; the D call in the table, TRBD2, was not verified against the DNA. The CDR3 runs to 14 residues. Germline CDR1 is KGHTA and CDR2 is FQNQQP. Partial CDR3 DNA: TGCTCCAGCAGTCAAGGACTGGGGGCAGAAACGCTGTAT. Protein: CSSSQGLGAETLY. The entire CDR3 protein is CSSSQGLGAETLYF.

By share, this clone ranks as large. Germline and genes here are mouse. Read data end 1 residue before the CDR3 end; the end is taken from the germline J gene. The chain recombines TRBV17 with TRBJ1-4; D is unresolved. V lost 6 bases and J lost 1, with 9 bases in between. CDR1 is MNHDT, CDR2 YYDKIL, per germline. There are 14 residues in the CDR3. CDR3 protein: CASSPRPSNERLFF. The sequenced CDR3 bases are TGTGCTAGCAGCCCTCGCCCTTCCAACGAAAGATTATTT.

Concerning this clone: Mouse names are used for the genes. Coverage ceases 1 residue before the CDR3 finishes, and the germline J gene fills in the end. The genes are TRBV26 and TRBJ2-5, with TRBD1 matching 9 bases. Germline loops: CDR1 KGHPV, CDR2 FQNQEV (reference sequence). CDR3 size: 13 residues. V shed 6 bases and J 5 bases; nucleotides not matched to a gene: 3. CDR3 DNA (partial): TGTGCCAGCAGCCCGGGACAGGGAGACACCCAGTAC. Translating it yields CASSPGQGDTQY. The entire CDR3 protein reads CASSPGQGDTQYF.

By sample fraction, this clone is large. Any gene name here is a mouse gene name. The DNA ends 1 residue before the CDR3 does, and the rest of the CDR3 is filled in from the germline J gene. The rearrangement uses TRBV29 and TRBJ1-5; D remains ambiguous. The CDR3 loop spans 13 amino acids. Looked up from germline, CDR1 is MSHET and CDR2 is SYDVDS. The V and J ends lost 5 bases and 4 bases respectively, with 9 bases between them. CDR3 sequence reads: CASSPGENQAPLF. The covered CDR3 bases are TGTGCTAGCAGTCCCGGGGAAAACCAGGCTCCGCTT.

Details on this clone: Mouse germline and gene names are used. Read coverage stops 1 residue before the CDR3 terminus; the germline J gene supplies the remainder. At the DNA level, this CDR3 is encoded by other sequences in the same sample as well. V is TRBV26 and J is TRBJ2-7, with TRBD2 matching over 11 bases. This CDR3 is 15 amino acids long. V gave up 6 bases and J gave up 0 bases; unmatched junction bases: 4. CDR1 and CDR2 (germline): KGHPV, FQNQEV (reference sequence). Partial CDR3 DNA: TGTGCCAGCAGCCGGACTGGGGGGAGCTCCTATGAACAGTAC. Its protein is CASSRTGGSSYEQY. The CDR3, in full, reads CASSRTGGSSYEQYF.